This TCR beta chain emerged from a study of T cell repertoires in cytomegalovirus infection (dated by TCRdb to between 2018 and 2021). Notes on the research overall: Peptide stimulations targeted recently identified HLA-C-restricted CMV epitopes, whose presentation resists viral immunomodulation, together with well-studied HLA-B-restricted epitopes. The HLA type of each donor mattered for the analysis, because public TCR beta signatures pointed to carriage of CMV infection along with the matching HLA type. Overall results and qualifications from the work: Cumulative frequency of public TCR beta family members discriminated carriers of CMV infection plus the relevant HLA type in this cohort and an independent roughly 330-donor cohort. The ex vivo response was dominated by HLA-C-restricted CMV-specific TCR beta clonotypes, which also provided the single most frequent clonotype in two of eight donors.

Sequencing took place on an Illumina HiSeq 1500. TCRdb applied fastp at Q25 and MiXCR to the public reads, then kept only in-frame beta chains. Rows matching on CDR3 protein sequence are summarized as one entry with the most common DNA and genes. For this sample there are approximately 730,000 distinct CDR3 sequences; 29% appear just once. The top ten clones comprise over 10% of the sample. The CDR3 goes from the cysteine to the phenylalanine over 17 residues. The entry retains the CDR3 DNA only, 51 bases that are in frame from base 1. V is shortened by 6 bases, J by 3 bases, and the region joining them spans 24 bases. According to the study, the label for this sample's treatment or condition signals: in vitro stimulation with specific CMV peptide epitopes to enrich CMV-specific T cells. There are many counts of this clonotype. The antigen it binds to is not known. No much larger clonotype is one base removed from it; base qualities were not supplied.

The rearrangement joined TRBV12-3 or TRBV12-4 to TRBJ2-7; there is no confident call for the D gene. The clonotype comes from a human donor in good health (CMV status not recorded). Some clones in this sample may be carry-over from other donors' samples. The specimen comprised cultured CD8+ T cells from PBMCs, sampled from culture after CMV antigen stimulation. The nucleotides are TGTGCCAGCAGCCTTGCGGACGGAGATCTGATCTTCTACGAGCAGTACTTC. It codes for CASSLADGDLIFYEQYF.